This T cell receptor (beta chain) derives from a study of blood T cell repertoires in COVID-19. Overall study context: The study drew acute and convalescent COVID-19 samples from the United States, Italy and Spain. The analysed material was cDNA or gDNA that came from T cells, B-cell-depleted T cells, or PBMCs.

Per the study methods: Amplification of reference gene primers provided the estimated nucleated cell counts. Profiling relied on immunoSEQ multiplex PCR, and the TCRdb table lists in-frame clones only, not all of them. The V and J calls and the clone size are those of that table, but D and trimming were determined from the DNA. The data contain about 82,000 clones, 70% to 90% of them singletons. This CDR3 is built from 15 residues. Losses at the gene ends were 0 bases for V and 3 bases for J; bases not matched to a gene: 4. CDR1 LNHNV and CDR2 YYDKDF come from the germline V gene (reference sequence).

The sample was peripheral blood. The origin of this receptor is a man at least 80 years old with active or convalescent COVID-19. The chain carries TRBV15 and TRBJ2-7, with 8 bases aligning to TRBD1. The CDR3 is CATSRDLGQGYEQYV. The CDR3 region has the DNA TGTGCCACCAGCAGAGATCTCGGACAGGGCTACGAGCAGTACGTC.